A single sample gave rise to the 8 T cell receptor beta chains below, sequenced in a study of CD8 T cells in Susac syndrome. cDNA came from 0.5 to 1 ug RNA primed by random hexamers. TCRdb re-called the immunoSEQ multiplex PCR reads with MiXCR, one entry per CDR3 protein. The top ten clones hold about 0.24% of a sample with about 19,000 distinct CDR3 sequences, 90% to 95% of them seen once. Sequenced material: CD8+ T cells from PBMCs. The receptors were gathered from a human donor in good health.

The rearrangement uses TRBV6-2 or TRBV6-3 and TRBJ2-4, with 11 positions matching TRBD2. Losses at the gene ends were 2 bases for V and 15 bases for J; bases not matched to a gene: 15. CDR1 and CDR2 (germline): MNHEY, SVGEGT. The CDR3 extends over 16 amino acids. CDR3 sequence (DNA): TGTGCCAGCAGTTACGCGCCGGGACTAGCGGCCTTCCGAGGGTACTTC. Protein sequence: CASSYAPGLAAFRGYF.

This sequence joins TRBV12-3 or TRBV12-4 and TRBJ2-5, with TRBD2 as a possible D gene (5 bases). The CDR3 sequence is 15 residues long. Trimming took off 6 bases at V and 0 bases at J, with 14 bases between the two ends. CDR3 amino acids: CASRRRGQNQETQYF. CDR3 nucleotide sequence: TGTGCCAGCAGGCGAAGAGGGCAGAACCAAGAGACCCAGTACTTC.

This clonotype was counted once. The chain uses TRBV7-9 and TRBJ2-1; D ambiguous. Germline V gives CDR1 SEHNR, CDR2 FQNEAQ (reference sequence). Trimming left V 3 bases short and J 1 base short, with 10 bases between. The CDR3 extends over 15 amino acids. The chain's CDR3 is CASSFSHGSYNEQFF. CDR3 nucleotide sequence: TGTGCCAGCAGCTTTAGCCATGGGTCCTACAATGAGCAGTTCTTC.

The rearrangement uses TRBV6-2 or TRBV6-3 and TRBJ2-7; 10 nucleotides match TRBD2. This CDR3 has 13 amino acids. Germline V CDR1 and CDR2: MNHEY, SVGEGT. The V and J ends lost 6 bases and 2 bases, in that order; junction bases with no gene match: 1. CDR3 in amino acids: CASRLAGTYEQYV. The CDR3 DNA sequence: TGTGCCAGCAGACTAGCGGGGACCTACGAGCAGTACGTC.

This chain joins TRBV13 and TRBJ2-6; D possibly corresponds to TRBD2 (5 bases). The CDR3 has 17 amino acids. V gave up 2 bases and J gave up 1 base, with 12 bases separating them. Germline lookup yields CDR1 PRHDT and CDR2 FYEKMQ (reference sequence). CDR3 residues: CASSLYSSKSGANVLTF. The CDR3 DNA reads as TGTGCCAGCAGCTTATACTCTAGCAAATCTGGGGCCAACGTCCTGACTTTC.

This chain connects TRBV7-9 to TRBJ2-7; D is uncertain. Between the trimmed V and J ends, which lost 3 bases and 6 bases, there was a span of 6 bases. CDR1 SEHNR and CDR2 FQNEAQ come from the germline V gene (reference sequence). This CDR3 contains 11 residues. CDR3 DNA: TGTGCCAGCAGCTTTTCGGGCGAGCAGTACTTC. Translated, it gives CASSFSGEQYF. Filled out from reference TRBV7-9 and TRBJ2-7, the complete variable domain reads DTGVSQNPRHKITKRGQNVTFRCDPISEHNRLYWYRQTLGQGPEFLTYFQNEAQLEKSRLLSDRFSAERPKGSFSTLEIQRTEQGDSAMYLCASSFSGEQYFGPGTRLTVT.

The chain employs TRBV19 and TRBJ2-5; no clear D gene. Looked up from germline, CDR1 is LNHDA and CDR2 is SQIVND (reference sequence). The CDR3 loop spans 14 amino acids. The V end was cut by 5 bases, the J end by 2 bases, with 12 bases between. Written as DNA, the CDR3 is TGTGCCAGTAGTCTGCCCGGCCTACAAGAGACCCAGTACTTC. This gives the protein CASSLPGLQETQYF.

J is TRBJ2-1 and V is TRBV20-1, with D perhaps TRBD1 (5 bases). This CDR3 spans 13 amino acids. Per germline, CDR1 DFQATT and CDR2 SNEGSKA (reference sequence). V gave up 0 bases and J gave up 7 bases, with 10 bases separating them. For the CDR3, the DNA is TGCAGTGCTAGAGATTGGGCAGGGAATGAGCAGTTCTTC. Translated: CSARDWAGNEQFF.